This entry describes one TCR beta chain. Its antigen is unidentified. Via MiXCR, TCRdb re-called the 5' RACE reads, giving one row per CDR3 protein. This table holds some 1,600,000 distinct CDR3 sequences, more than 30% found once. The CDR3 length is 16 residues. The germline V gene encodes CDR1 SGHAT and CDR2 FQNNGV. Trimming at V came to 3 bases and at J to 11 bases, leaving 11 bases not matched to a gene. This entry is derived from a study of identical twins. General observations from the study: With beta out-of-frame sequences, excess sharing by twins was weaker.

The clonotype was recovered from a newborn girl in good health. This chain connects TRBV11-2 to TRBJ2-5; 14 nucleotides align to TRBD2. The sequencing input was cord blood. The DNA of the CDR3 is TGTGCCAGCAGCTTCATTTGGACTAGCGGGGGGAATGAGCAGTACTTC. Encoded protein: CASSFIWTSGGNEQYF.